These 19 T cell receptor beta chains came from one sample sequenced in a study of T cells in Graves' hyperthyroidism and ophthalmopathy. RNA transcripts yielded amplified TCR beta CDR3 regions. First-round RT-PCR targeting the TCR CDR3 was performed with the HTBI primer set. A single record per CDR3 protein comes from TCRdb applying MiXCR to the multiplex PCR reads. The sample carries about half a million distinct CDR3 sequences, around 16% recorded once. Sequencing was carried out using blood. Receptors were obtained from a woman aged 25 to 39 with Graves' ophthalmopathy.

This clonotype was seen only a few times. The chain carries TRBV4-2 and TRBJ2-3; 8 positions agree with TRBD2. The CDR3 loop spans 19 amino acids. V was clipped by 0 bases and J by 1 base; unmatched bases: 12. Germline V CDR1 and CDR2: LGHNA, YNFKEQ. DNA of the CDR3: TGTGCCAGCAGCCAAGATCACGGGACTAGAGTCACTCGCACAGATACGCAGTATTTT. It specifies CASSQDHGTRVTRTDTQYF.

This clonotype was seen repeatedly, ten times or more. V is TRBV20-1 and J is TRBJ2-7; a weak D match, TRBD2 (6 bases). V was shortened by 4 bases and J by 4 bases, with 14 bases between the two germline ends. The CDR3 has 13 amino acids. Germline V CDR1 and CDR2: DFQATT, SNEGSKA (reference sequence). CDR3 bases: TGCAGTGCTATTGGGAGGACGCCTTACGAGCAGTACTTC. It translates to CSAIGRTPYEQYF.

V usage is TRBV11-3 and J usage is TRBJ2-7; D unresolved. With 0 bases removed from V and 3 bases from J, the gap between germline ends came to 18 bases. Germline CDR1 SGHNT, CDR2 YENEEA. The CDR3 covers 17 residues. The CDR3 reads CASSLDLWAKGCYEQYF. Written as DNA, the CDR3 is TGTGCCAGCAGCTTAGATCTCTGGGCCAAGGGTTGCTACGAGCAGTACTTC.

This clonotype was found many times. V gene TRBV6-2 or TRBV6-3 combines with J gene TRBJ2-1, with 7 positions matching TRBD2. V lost 7 bases to trimming and J lost 2 bases; unmatched junction nucleotides: 8. The CDR3 spans 15 residues. Germline V gene data show CDR1 as MNHEY and CDR2 as SVGEGT. In DNA form, the CDR3 reads TGTGCCAGCACCCCCGGCGGGACTACCTACAATGAGCAGTTCTTC. Its translation is CASTPGGTTYNEQFF.

In its sample, this clonotype was seen a few times. The rearrangement uses TRBV10-3 and TRBJ2-7; D might be TRBD1 (5 bases). Per the germline V gene, CDR1 is ENHRY and CDR2 is SYGVKD. V shed 2 bases and J shed 3 bases, with 8 bases lying between them. This CDR3 has 13 residues. The CDR3 sequence: CAISEDSSYEQYF. The CDR3 region has the DNA TGTGCCATCAGTGAGGACAGTAGCTACGAGCAGTACTTC.

V gene TRBV18 combines with J gene TRBJ2-7; 7 bases align to TRBD1. Losses at the gene ends were 4 bases for V and 3 bases for J; bases not matched to a gene: 3. Looked up from germline, CDR1 is KGHSH and CDR2 is LQKENI. The CDR3 contains 13 residues. The CDR3 protein is CASSRRGYYEQYF. The CDR3 bases are TGTGCCAGCTCACGCAGGGGGTACTACGAGCAGTACTTC.

The table lists this clonotype with many counts. This sequence joins TRBV28 and TRBJ2-5; 7 bases match TRBD1. CDR3 length: 14 residues. V was pared by 3 bases and J by 3 bases, with 4 bases of the junction left unmatched. Germline V gene data show CDR1 as MDHEN and CDR2 as SYDVKM. DNA for the CDR3: TGTGCCAGCAGTTTTTCCAGGGGGAAAGAGACCCAGTACTTC. It yields the protein CASSFSRGKETQYF.

Worth noting for this clonotype: An end of the junction differs from the germline gene, which may be a read error. Here the CDR3 reads CASSLGQGFNEQFF. The CDR3 region has the DNA TGTGCCAGCAGCCTAGGACAGGGTTTCAATGAGCAGTTCTTC. The chain joins TRBV13 to TRBJ2-1; 8 nucleotides align to TRBD1. Per germline, CDR1 PRHDT and CDR2 FYEKMQ (reference sequence). This CDR3 has 14 amino acids.

This clonotype has more than one count but fewer than ten. V and J are TRBV7-2 and TRBJ1-5; 11 bases are shared with TRBD1. The V and J ends lost 3 bases and 8 bases, in that order; junction bases with no gene match: 6. Germline CDR1 SGHTA, CDR2 FQGNSA. This CDR3 comprises 15 residues. CDR3 sequence reads: CASSLDRGPVKPQHF. The CDR3 coding sequence is TGTGCCAGCAGCTTGGACAGGGGGCCGGTTAAGCCCCAGCATTTT.

As regards this clonotype: This clone may be a read error of a much larger clone one base away. This chain links TRBV9 with TRBJ1-1; D is possibly TRBD1 (6 bases). Germline CDR1 reads SGDLS; CDR2 reads YYNGEE. This CDR3 region has 12 residues. Here the CDR3 reads CASSRQDTEALF. The CDR3 coding sequence is TGTGCCAGCAGCAGACAGGACACTGAAGCTCTCTTT.

This clonotype was recorded many times. The chain links TRBV12-3 or TRBV12-4 to TRBJ2-5; D gene ambiguous. Trimming stripped 7 bases from V and 1 base from J, with 16 bases between. CDR3 length: 15 amino acids. The CDR3 here is CASTSSRALQETQYF. CDR3 sequence (DNA): TGTGCCAGCACCTCCAGCCGAGCGCTCCAAGAGACCCAGTACTTC.

This clonotype was seen a few times. This sequence joins TRBV19 and TRBJ1-5; D call uncertain. This CDR3 has 13 amino acids. V shed 5 bases and J shed 7 bases, with 12 bases lying between them. The germline CDR1 and CDR2 sequences are LNHDA and SQIVND (reference sequence). CDR3 loop: CASSPAGGQPQHF. The CDR3 DNA is TGTGCCAGTAGTCCGGCTGGAGGGCAGCCCCAGCATTTT.

This clonotype was found a few times. One junction end disagrees with the germline gene, perhaps due to a read error. V is TRBV7-2 and J is TRBJ1-4; no clear D. CDR1 and CDR2 (germline): SGHTA, FQGNSA. The CDR3 covers 14 residues. The CDR3 DNA follows: TGTGACAGCAGCCGAGGGCACCTACCCGAAAAACTGTTTTTT. Protein sequence: CDSSRGHLPEKLFF.

The CDR3: CASKVRHTNTGELFF. The CDR3 nucleotides are TGTGCCAGCAAGGTGAGACATACCAACACCGGGGAGCTGTTTTTT. The rearrangement uses TRBV27 and TRBJ2-2; no reliable D call. This CDR3 region has 15 residues. V gave up 7 bases and J gave up 2 bases, with 14 bases separating them. Per the germline V gene, CDR1 is MNHEY and CDR2 is SMNVEV (reference sequence).

In its sample, this clonotype was seen a few times. The chain uses TRBV20-1 and TRBJ1-5; weak D call: TRBD1 (6 bases). CDR1 DFQATT and CDR2 SNEGSKA come from the germline V gene (reference sequence). V dropped 5 bases and J dropped 3 bases, with 11 bases sitting between them. This CDR3 is built from 13 residues. The CDR3 nucleotides are TGCAGTGCTGCGGGACAAAACAATCAGCCCCAGCATTTT. Its protein is CSAAGQNNQPQHF.

This chain joins TRBV7-9 and TRBJ2-3; D unresolved. V lost 2 bases and J 2 bases, leaving 5 bases between the germline ends. Germline CDR1 reads SEHNR; CDR2 reads FQNEAQ (reference sequence). This CDR3 spans 13 amino acids. Here the CDR3 reads CASSLSVTDTQYF. The CDR3 DNA reads TGTGCCAGCAGCTTATCAGTCACAGATACGCAGTATTTT.

At least ten counts were recorded for this clonotype. The chain couples TRBV2 to TRBJ2-3, with 16 bases identical to TRBD2. The germline V gene encodes CDR1 SNHLY and CDR2 FYNNEI. This CDR3 spans 17 amino acids. V lost 7 bases, J lost 7 bases, and 11 bases stayed unmatched. DNA of the CDR3: TGTGCCAGCAAGGCGGGACTAGCGGGAGGGCCGAGATATACGCAGTATTTT. Its protein is CASKAGLAGGPRYTQYF.

The CDR3 DNA is TGTGCCTGGAGCTCAAACTTGGCAGATACGCAGTATTTT. This gives the protein CAWSSNLADTQYF. The gene calls are TRBV30 and TRBJ2-3, with D uncertain. CDR1 and CDR2 from the germline V gene are GTSNPN and SVGIG (reference sequence). The V and J ends lost 3 bases and 4 bases respectively, with 11 bases between them. The CDR3 sequence is 13 residues long.

This clonotype was seen many times. This chain links TRBV9 with TRBJ2-3, with no clear D. V gave up 0 bases and J gave up 4 bases, with 9 bases separating them. Germline V gene data show CDR1 as SGDLS and CDR2 as YYNGEE. The CDR3 loop spans 14 amino acids. The CDR3 nucleotides read TGTGCCAGCAGCGTAGAGTTAGTTGCAGATACGCAGTATTTT. As protein: CASSVELVADTQYF.